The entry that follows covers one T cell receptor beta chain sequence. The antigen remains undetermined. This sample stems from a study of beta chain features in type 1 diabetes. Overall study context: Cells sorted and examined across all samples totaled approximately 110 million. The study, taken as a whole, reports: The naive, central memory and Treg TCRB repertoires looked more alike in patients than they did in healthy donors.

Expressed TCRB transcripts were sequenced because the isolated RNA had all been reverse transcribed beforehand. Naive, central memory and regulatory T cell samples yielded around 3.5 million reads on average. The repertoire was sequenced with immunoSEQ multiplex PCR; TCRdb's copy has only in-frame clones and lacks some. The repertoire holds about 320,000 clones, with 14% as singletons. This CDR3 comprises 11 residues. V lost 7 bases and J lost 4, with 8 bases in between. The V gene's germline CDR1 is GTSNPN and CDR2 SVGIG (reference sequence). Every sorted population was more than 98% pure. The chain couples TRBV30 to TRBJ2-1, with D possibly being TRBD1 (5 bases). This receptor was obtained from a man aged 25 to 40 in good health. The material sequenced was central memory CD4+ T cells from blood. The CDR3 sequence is CASRAYNEQFF. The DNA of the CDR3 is TGTGCCTCCAGGGCGTACAATGAGCAGTTCTTC.